Below are 3 T cell receptor beta chains sequenced from a single sample in a study of cytomegalovirus exposure and HLA in healthy donors (dated by TCRdb to 2016 to 2017). The library was made by the immunoSEQ multiplex PCR assay. The multiplex PCR relied on a mix of 60 forward primers for TCR Vbeta segments and 13 reverse primers for TCR Jbeta segments. TCRdb re-hosts the immuneACCESS table, in-frame sequences only. Its copies lack some clones; in the studies checked, an unresolved V gene accounts for under half of them, and the cause for the rest is not known. The table for this sample lists tens of thousands of clones; around 80% of them were counted only once. Of the sample, 9% to 10% is held by the ten largest clones. Specimen: PBMCs. These receptors came from a man aged 35-49 years in good health and CMV-seronegative.

The genes are TRBV15 and TRBJ1-1; 8 nucleotides agree with TRBD1. The trim removed 0 bases at V and 0 bases at J, leaving 3 bases unmatched. Germline V lookup: CDR1 LNHNV, CDR2 YYDKDF (reference sequence). This CDR3 contains 16 residues. In DNA form, the CDR3 reads TGTGCCACCAGCAGAGAAAACAGGGGGATGAACACTGAAGCTTTCTTT. Encoded protein: CATSRENRGMNTEAFF.

In its sample, this clone was seen once. The rearrangement joins TRBV5-1 to TRBJ2-2; D gene unclear. The V and J ends lost 1 base and 4 bases respectively, with 5 bases between them. CDR3 length: 13 amino acids. The V gene's germline CDR1 is SGHRS and CDR2 YFSETQ. The CDR3 nucleotides read TGCGCCAGCAGCTTGCGGAGCACCGGGGAGCTGTTTTTT. Protein: CASSLRSTGELFF.

The rearrangement joins TRBV6-5 to TRBJ2-2; 7 nucleotides match TRBD1. This CDR3 region has 13 residues. Germline V gene sequence: CDR1 MNHEY, CDR2 SVGAGI. Trimming removed 6 bases from V and 8 bases from J; junction bases left unmatched: 6. The CDR3 DNA is TGTGCCAGCAGGGCAGGGGGTAGGGGGGAGCTGTTTTTT. The encoded protein is CASRAGGRGELFF.